This T cell receptor beta chain was recorded in a study of T cells in Graves' hyperthyroidism and ophthalmopathy. Amplified regions were TCR beta CDR3 sequences from RNA transcripts. During a first-round RT-PCR of the TCR CDR3, the HTBI primer set was used. TCRdb reprocessed the multiplex PCR reads via MiXCR and lists one record per CDR3 protein. The profile shows about 380,000 distinct CDR3 sequences, approximately 13% of them singletons. PBMCs were sourced from approximately 9 ml fresh peripheral blood. The germline V gene has CDR1 SNHLY and CDR2 FYNNEI. V lost 6 bases and J lost 5, with 13 bases in between. CDR3 length equals 13 residues. This clonotype was recorded at least ten times.

The TCR originated in a woman between 55 and 75 years old with Graves' hyperthyroidism. The rearrangement joins TRBV2 to TRBJ2-5; tentatively, D is TRBD2 (6 bases). Sequencing used blood. CDR3: CASREGIGETQYF. The CDR3, as DNA: TGTGCCAGCAGGGAGGGGATAGGGGAGACCCAGTACTTC.